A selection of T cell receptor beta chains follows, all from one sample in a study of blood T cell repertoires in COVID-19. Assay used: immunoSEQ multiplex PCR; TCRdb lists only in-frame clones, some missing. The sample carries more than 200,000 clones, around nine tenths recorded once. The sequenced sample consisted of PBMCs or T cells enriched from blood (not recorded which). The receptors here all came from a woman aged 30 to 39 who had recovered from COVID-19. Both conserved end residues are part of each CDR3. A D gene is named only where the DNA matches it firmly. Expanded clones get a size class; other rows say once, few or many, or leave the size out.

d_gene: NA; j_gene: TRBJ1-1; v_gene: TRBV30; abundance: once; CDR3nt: TGTGCCTGGGGAACAGGGAGCACTGAAGCTTTCTTT; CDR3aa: CAWGTGSTEAFF
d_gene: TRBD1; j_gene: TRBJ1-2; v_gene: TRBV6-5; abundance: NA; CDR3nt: TGTGCCAGCAGCCCAGGGACAGGACGGGGCTACACCTTC; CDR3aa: CASSPGTGRGYTF
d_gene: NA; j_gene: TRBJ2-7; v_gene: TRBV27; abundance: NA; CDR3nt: TGTGCCAGCAGTTTTGAGGGGGCGGGGGAGCAGTACTTC; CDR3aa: CASSFEGAGEQYF
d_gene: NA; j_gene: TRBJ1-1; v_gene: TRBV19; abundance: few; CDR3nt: TGTGCCAGTAGTAGGGCGAGGGACTCGAACACTGAAGCTTTCTTT; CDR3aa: CASSRARDSNTEAFF
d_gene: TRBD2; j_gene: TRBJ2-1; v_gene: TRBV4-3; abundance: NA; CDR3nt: TGCGCCAGCAGCCAAGATTCGGCGGGAGGGAGCTCCTACAATGAGCAGTTCTTC; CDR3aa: CASSQDSAGGSSYNEQFF
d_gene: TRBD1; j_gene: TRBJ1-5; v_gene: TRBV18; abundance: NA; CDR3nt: TGTGCCAGCTCACCGGACAGGGTTCAGCCCCAGCATTTT; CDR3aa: CASSPDRVQPQHF
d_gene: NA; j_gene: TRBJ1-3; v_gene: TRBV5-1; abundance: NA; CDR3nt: TGCGCCAGCAGCCAGGACAGCGGCTCTGGAAACACCATATATTTT; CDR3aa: CASSQDSGSGNTIYF
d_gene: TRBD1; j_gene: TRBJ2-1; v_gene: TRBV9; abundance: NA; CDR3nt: TGTGCCAGCAGCCCCCCGGGACAGGGCTACAATGAGCAGTTCTTC; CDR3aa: CASSPPGQGYNEQFF
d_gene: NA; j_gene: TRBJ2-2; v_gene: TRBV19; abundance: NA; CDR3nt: TGTGCCAGTAGTATGGGATCCGGGACAACCGGGGAGCTGTTTTTT; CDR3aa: CASSMGSGTTGELFF
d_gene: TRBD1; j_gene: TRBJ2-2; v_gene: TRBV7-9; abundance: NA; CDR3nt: TGTGCCAGCATCCTTTCCCCTGTCGGACAGGGTCGAACCGGGGAGCTGTTTTTT; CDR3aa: CASILSPVGQGRTGELFF
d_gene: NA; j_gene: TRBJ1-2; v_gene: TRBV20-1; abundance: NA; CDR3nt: TGCAGTGCTAGTCTCCAGGGGCAGGGCTATGGCTACACCTTC; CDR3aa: CSASLQGQGYGYTF
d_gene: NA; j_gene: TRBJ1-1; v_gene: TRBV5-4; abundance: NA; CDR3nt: TGTGCTACACTACGGGAGGGCGAAGCTTTCTTT; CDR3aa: CATLREGEAFF
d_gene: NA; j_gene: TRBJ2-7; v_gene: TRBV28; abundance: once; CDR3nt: TGTGCCAGCAGTTTCTTTGTCAACGATGGGGGGACTCAGGACTGGGGAGACTACGAGCAGTACTTC; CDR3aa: CASSFFVNDGGTQDWGDYEQYF
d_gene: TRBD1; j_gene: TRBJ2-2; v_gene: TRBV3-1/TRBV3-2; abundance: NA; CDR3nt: TGTGCCAGCAGCCCACCTTGGACAGGGCCTAACACCGGGGAGCTGTTTTTT; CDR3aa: CASSPPWTGPNTGELFF
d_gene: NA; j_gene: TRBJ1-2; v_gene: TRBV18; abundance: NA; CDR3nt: TGTGCCAGCTCCTTTGATCGGTCGAACTATGGCTACACCTTC; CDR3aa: CASSFDRSNYGYTF
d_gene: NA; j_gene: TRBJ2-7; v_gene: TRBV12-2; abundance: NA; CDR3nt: TGTGCAAGTCGGCCTCTACCGGGTAGGTCCAACGAGCAGTACTTC; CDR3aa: CASRPLPGRSNEQYF
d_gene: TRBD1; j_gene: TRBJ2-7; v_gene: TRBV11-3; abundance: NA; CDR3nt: TGTGCCAGCAGCATGCGGACAGGGAGTGGCGAGCAGTACTTC; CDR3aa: CASSMRTGSGEQYF
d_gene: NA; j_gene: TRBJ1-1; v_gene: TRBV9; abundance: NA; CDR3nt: TGTGCCAGCAGCGTAGGGGCGGGGGGAGGCACTGAAGCTTTCTTT; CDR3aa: CASSVGAGGGTEAFF
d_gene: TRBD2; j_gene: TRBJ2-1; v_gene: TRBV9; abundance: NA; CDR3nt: TGTGCCAGCAGCGTAGGGGGATCACTAGCGGGAGTAGGCAATGAGCAGTTCTTC; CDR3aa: CASSVGGSLAGVGNEQFF
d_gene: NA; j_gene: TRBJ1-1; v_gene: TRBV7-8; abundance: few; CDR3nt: TGTGCCAGCAGCTCGACGGCGGGGGGTACTGAAGCTTTCTTT; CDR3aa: CASSSTAGGTEAFF
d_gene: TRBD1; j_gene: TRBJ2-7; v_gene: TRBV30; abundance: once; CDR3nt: TGTGCCTGGAGTTCGGGACAGGGCTACGAGCAGTACTTC; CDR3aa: CAWSSGQGYEQYF
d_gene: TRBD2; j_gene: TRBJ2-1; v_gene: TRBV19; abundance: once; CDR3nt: TGTGCCAGTAGTAACTCCGGGACTAGCGGGACTCGCGGCGTCTATGAGCAGTTCTTC; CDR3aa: CASSNSGTSGTRGVYEQFF
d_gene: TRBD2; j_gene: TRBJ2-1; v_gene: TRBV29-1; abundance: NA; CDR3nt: TGCAGCGTTGCAGGACTAGCGGGAGTTAGTGAGCAGTTCTTC; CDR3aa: CSVAGLAGVSEQFF
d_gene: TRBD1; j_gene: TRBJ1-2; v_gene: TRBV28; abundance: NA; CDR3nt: TGTGCCAGCAGTTCATCCGGGACAGGGGGTTGGTATGGCTACACCTTC; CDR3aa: CASSSSGTGGWYGYTF
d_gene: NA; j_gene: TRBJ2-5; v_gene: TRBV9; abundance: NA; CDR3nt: TGTGCCAGCAGCGTTACAGGAGAGTCCCTACAAGAGACCCAGTACTTC; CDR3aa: CASSVTGESLQETQYF
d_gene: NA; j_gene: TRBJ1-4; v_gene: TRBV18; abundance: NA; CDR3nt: TGTGCCAGCTCACCAGAACAGGTCTTCAAAGAAAAACTGTTTTTT; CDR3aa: CASSPEQVFKEKLFF
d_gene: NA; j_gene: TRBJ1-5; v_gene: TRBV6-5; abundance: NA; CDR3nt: TGTGCCAGCAGTTACTCTCTCACTGGGCCCCAGCATTTT; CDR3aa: CASSYSLTGPQHF
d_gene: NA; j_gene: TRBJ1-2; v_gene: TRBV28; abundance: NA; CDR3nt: TGTGCCAGCATCCGCGGGGGGGGCAGTATTTCGTCGGACTATGGCTACACCTTC; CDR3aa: CASIRGGGSISSDYGYTF
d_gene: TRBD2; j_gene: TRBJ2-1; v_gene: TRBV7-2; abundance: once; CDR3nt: TGTGCCAGCAGCATACGACTAGCGGGAGGGCCTGATGAGCAGTTCTTC; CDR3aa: CASSIRLAGGPDEQFF
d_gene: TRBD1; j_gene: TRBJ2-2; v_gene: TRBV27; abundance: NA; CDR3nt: TGTGCCAGCAGGACAGGGTTGAGTAACACCGGGGAGCTGTTTTTT; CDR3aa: CASRTGLSNTGELFF
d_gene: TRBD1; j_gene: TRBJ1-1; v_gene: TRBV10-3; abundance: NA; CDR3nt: TGTGCCATCAGTGAGCCGCGGGACAGGCTGAACACTGAAGCTTTCTTT; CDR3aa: CAISEPRDRLNTEAFF
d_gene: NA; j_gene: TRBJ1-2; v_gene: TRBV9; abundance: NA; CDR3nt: TGTGCCAGCAGCGTAGATTACGGGGGGGCCTCTGGCTACACCTTC; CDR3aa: CASSVDYGGASGYTF
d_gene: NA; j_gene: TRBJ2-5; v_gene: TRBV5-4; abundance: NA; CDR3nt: TGTGCCAGCAGCTTGGTGGGGGGCCAAGAGACCCAGTACTTC; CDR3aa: CASSLVGGQETQYF
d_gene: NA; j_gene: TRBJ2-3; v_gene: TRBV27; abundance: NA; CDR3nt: TGTGCCAGCAGTTTAACATACCGAGATACGCAGTATTTT; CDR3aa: CASSLTYRDTQYF
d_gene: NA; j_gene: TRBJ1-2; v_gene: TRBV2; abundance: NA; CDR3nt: TGTGCCAGCACTCTTGGGGGGGCCCCCCCTAACTATGGCTACACCTTC; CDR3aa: CASTLGGAPPNYGYTF
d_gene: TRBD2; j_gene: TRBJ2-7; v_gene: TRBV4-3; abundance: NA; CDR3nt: TGCGCCAGCAGCCCCTGGCTAGCGGACCTGGAGCAGTACTTC; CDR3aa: CASSPWLADLEQYF
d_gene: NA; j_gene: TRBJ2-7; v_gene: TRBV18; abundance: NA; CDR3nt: TGTGCCAGCTCACCGGCAAACGAGCAGTACTTC; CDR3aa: CASSPANEQYF
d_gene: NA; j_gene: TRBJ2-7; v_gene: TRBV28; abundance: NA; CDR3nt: TGTGCCAGCAGTTTTTATAACGAGCAGTACTTC; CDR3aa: CASSFYNEQYF
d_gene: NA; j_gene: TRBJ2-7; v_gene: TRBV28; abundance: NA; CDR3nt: TGTGCCAGCAGTTCCCGGGACTTGAGCGAGCAGTACTTC; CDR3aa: CASSSRDLSEQYF
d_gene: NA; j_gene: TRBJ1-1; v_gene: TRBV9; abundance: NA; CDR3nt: TGTGCCAGCAGCGTAGAAAACATGAACACTGAAGCTTTCTTT; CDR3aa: CASSVENMNTEAFF
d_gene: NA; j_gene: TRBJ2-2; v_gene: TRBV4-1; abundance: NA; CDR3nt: TGCGCCAGCAGCCAAGGGAGGACCCCCGGGGAGCTGTTTTTT; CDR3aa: CASSQGRTPGELFF
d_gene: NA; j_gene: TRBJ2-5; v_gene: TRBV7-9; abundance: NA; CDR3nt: TGTGCCAGCAGCTTAGCGATGGGGAGGGAGACCCAGTACTTC; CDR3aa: CASSLAMGRETQYF
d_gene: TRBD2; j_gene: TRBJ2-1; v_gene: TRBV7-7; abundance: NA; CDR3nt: TGTGCTAGCAGCTCCTTACTAGCGGGAGTTAATGAGCAGTTCTTC; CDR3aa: CASSSLLAGVNEQFF
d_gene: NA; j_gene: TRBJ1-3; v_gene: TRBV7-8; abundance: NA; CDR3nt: TGTGCCAGCAGCGAGGGGGTCTCTGGAAACACCATATATTTT; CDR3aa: CASSEGVSGNTIYF
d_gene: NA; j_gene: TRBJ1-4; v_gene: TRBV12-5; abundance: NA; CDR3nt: TGTGCTAGTGGTGCCCCGGACAGCCTTAATGAAAAACTGTTTTTT; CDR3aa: CASGAPDSLNEKLFF
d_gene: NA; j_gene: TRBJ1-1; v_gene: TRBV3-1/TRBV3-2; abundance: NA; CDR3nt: TGTGCCAGCAGCCAAGTTTTCAGGGAAGGAAATACTGAAGCTTTCTTT; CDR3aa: CASSQVFREGNTEAFF
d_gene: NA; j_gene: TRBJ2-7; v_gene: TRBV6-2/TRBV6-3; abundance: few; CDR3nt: TGTGCCAGCAGTTACTTCGGGGGGCCGACTCGATACGAGCAGTACTTC; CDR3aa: CASSYFGGPTRYEQYF
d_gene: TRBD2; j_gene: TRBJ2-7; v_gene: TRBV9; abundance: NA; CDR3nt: TGTGCCAGCAGCGTACTAGCGGGGACCTACGAGCAGTACTTC; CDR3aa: CASSVLAGTYEQYF
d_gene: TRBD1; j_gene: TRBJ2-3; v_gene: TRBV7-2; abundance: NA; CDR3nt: TGTGCCAGCAGAGACAGGGGCCACACAGATACGCAGTATTTT; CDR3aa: CASRDRGHTDTQYF
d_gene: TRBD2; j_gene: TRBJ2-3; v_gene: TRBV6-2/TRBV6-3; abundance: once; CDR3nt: TGTGCCAGCAGTTACCCCGGCAAAATAGCGGGAGTGTCAGATACGCAGTATTTT; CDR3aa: CASSYPGKIAGVSDTQYF
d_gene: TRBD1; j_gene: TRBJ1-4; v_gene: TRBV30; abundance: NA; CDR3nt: TGTGCCTGTCTCCAGGGGGCCACTAATGAAAAACTGTTTTTT; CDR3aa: CACLQGATNEKLFF
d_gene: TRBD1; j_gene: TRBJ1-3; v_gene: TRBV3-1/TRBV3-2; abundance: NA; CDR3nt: TGTGCCAGCAGCCATGGACTCCTGACAGGGAACTCTGGAAACACCATATATTTT; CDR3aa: CASSHGLLTGNSGNTIYF
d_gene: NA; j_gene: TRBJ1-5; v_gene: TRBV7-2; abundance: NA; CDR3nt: TGTGCCAGCAGCTTAGGACAGGCGTCCAATCAGCCCCAGCATTTT; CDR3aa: CASSLGQASNQPQHF
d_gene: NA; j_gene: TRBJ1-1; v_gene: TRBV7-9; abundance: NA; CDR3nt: TGTGCCAGCAGCTTAGTGGTAGGGAGGGGCACTGAAGCTTTCTTT; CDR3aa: CASSLVVGRGTEAFF
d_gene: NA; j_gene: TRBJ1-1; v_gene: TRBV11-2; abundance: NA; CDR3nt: TGTGCCAGCAGCTTTGATACGGGGGGGAACACTGAAGCTTTCTTT; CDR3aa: CASSFDTGGNTEAFF